What follows are 30 T cell receptor beta chains derived from one specimen sequenced in a study of blood T cell repertoires in COVID-19. TCRdb keeps only in-frame clones here, not all; method: immunoSEQ multiplex PCR. The repertoire holds over 110,000 clones, with about three quarters as singletons. The sample taken for sequencing was peripheral blood. These receptors all come from a man older than 75 with acute or convalescent COVID-19.

This chain's CDR3 is CASSLTRQGANTGELFF. The CDR3 nucleotides read TGTGCCAGCAGCTTAACGCGACAGGGGGCGAACACCGGGGAGCTGTTTTTT. The V call is TRBV7-3, the J call TRBJ2-2; 9 positions agree with TRBD1. The CDR3 has 17 residues. CDR1 and CDR2 (germline): SGHTA, FQGTGA. V was pared by 0 bases and J by 0 bases, with 2 bases of the junction left unmatched.

In its sample, this clone was seen once. CDR3 sequence (DNA): TGTGCCAGCAGTTACGGGGGGGACACCGGGGAGCTGTTTTTT. Protein product: CASSYGGDTGELFF. The chain is built from TRBV6-2 or TRBV6-3 and TRBJ2-2; TRBD2 agrees at 7 bases. V lost 2 bases to trimming and J lost 3 bases; unmatched junction nucleotides: 0. The CDR3 totals 14 residues. Germline V gene data show CDR1 as MNHEY and CDR2 as SVGEGT.

The rearrangement links TRBV25-1 to TRBJ1-2; D is perhaps TRBD1 (5 bases). CDR1 is MGHDK and CDR2 is SYGVNS in the germline V gene. The CDR3 covers 13 residues. V was shortened by 4 bases and J by 13 bases, with 19 bases between the two germline ends. The CDR3 region has the DNA TGTGCCAGCAGTGGGGGGGACGCTATGGCTTCCACCTTC. Its protein is CASSGGDAMASTF.

This clone occurred once. CDR3 region: CASSTNSRDDAFF. The CDR3 DNA reads as TGTGCCAGTAGTACCAACAGCCGTGATGACGCTTTCTTT. The chain has TRBV19 and TRBJ1-1, with D uncertain. V gave up 4 bases and J gave up 11 bases, with 17 bases separating them. The CDR3 is made up of 13 amino acids. The germline V gene encodes CDR1 LNHDA and CDR2 SQIVND (reference sequence).

The chain employs TRBV11-2 and TRBJ2-7; 11 positions match TRBD1. Germline loops: CDR1 SGHAT, CDR2 FQNNGV. The junction had 6 bases not matched to a gene; V was cut back by 4 bases and J by 4 bases. The CDR3 covers 15 residues. CDR3 DNA: TGTGCCAGCAGCTCGGGGACAGGGGGTAGATACGAGCAGTACTTC. It codes for CASSSGTGGRYEQYF.

For this clone: This same CDR3 is encoded by further DNA sequences in the sample. The V and J genes are TRBV3-1 (or the pseudogene TRBV3-2) and TRBJ1-2, with D uncertain. The CDR3 sequence is 12 residues long. The V gene lost 1 base and the J gene lost 8 bases, with 8 bases spanning the gap. Germline CDR1 is LGHDT and CDR2 is YNNKEL (reference sequence). The CDR3 sequence is CASSQGRGGYTF. CDR3 coding DNA: TGTGCCAGCAGCCAAGGACGAGGGGGCTACACCTTC.

J is TRBJ2-3 and V is TRBV3-1 (or the pseudogene TRBV3-2); no definite D call. V dropped 1 base and J dropped 6 bases, with 8 bases sitting between them. Germline loops: CDR1 LGHDT, CDR2 YNNKEL (reference sequence). This CDR3 has 13 residues. The CDR3: CASSQGGGDTQYF. CDR3 nucleotide sequence: TGTGCCAGCAGCCAAGGTGGCGGTGATACGCAGTATTTT.

This clone has just a few counts. The rearrangement joins TRBV11-3 to TRBJ2-2; a possible D gene is TRBD1 (5 bases). Germline CDR1 reads SGHNT; CDR2 reads YENEEA. The CDR3 has 13 amino acids. Trimming took 3 bases from V and 4 from J, leaving 6 bases between them. CDR3 residues: CASSFRGTGELFF. The CDR3 DNA reads TGTGCCAGCAGCTTTAGGGGCACCGGGGAGCTGTTTTTT.

This chain connects TRBV12-3 or TRBV12-4 to TRBJ2-5; D is ambiguous. V lost 5 bases and J lost 5, with 12 bases in between. CDR3 size: 13 residues. CDR3 amino acids: CASSPGQVETQYF. CDR3 DNA: TGTGCCAGCAGTCCAGGCCAGGTGGAGACCCAGTACTTC.

This rearrangement joins TRBV4-1 to TRBJ1-3; TRBD1 agrees at 7 bases. The CDR3 spans 15 residues. J gave up 4 bases and V 6 bases, and 9 bases lay outside the gene matches. Per germline, CDR1 MGHRA and CDR2 YSYEKL. CDR3 in amino acids: CASSPRLGQGNTIYF. In DNA, the CDR3 is TGCGCCAGCAGTCCCCGGTTGGGACAGGGAAACACCATATATTTT.

The chain combines TRBV7-2 with TRBJ2-3; 8 nucleotides line up with TRBD2. Germline assignment: CDR1 SGHTA and CDR2 FQGNSA. The CDR3 totals 15 residues. Losses at the gene ends were 5 bases for V and 4 bases for J; bases not matched to a gene: 8. CDR3 DNA sequence: TGTGCCAGCAGCCCACGGGGGGGCCAAGCAGATACGCAGTATTTT. It is translated as CASSPRGGQADTQYF.

The chain combines TRBV7-9 with TRBJ2-3; TRBD2 aligns across 7 bases. The germline V gene encodes CDR1 SEHNR and CDR2 FQNEAQ (reference sequence). J was trimmed by 5 bases and V by 5 bases; bases with no gene match: 1. This CDR3 region has 12 residues. The CDR3 sequence is CASSPGGDTQYF. The CDR3 bases are TGTGCCAGCAGCCCGGGGGGAGATACGCAGTATTTT.

This clone was observed a few times. This chain joins TRBV5-1 and TRBJ1-1; possibly TRBD1 for D (6 bases). Looked up from germline, CDR1 is SGHRS and CDR2 is YFSETQ. CDR3 length equals 14 residues. The V end lost 6 bases, the J end lost 0 bases, and 12 bases lay between the germline ends. CDR3 bases: TGCGCCAGCAAACAGGGTGGGATGAACACTGAAGCTTTCTTT. It encodes CASKQGGMNTEAFF.

The chain joins TRBV2 to TRBJ1-1; the D is unclear. The CDR3 covers 15 residues. The V end was cut by 4 bases, the J end by 5 bases, with 17 bases between. Germline values: CDR1 SNHLY, CDR2 FYNNEI. The CDR3 reads CASSVEGGKWTEAFF. DNA for the CDR3: TGTGCCAGCAGTGTAGAGGGCGGGAAGTGGACTGAAGCTTTCTTT. The variable domain in full, completed from reference TRBV2 and TRBJ1-1, reads EPEVTQTPSHQVTQMGQEVILRCVPISNHLYFYWYRQILGQKVEFLVSFYNNEISEKSEIFDDQFSVERPDGSNFTLKIRSTKLEDSAMYFCASSVEGGKWTEAFFGQGTRLTVV.

This clone was detected a few times. The chain recombines TRBV5-4 with TRBJ1-1, with D possibly TRBD1 on 5 matching bases. Deletions cut 0 bases from V and 4 bases from J, with 16 bases between. Germline loops: CDR1 SGHNT, CDR2 YYREEE (reference sequence). The CDR3 is made up of 16 amino acids. The CDR3 DNA follows: TGTGCCAGCAGCTTGGGGGGACGGGCGCGGGGCACTGAAGCTTTCTTT. Protein product: CASSLGGRARGTEAFF. Complete variable domain (other parts from reference TRBV5-4 and TRBJ1-1): ETGVTQSPTHLIKTRGQQVTLRCSSQSGHNTVSWYQQALGQGPQFIFQYYREEENGRGNFPPRFSGLQFPNYSSELNVNALELDDSALYLCASSLGGRARGTEAFFGQGTRLTVV.

The chain carries TRBV5-1 and TRBJ2-7; tentatively, D is TRBD1 (5 bases). Germline loops: CDR1 SGHRS, CDR2 YFSETQ. The V end was cut by 7 bases, the J end by 0 bases, with 14 bases between. The CDR3 sequence is 14 residues long. CDR3 protein: CASGPGPYSYEQYF. CDR3 DNA: TGCGCCAGCGGGCCAGGGCCATACTCCTACGAGCAGTACTTC.

This rearrangement joins TRBV3-1 (or the pseudogene TRBV3-2) to TRBJ1-5; a possible D gene is TRBD1 (5 bases). V lost 5 bases to trimming and J lost 3 bases, with 11 bases between them. CDR1 is LGHDT and CDR2 is YNNKEL in the germline V gene (reference sequence). This CDR3 is 14 amino acids long. CDR3 sequence reads: CASSSRGNNQPQHF. CDR3 DNA sequence: TGTGCCAGCAGCTCAAGGGGCAACAATCAGCCCCAGCATTTT.

The rearrangement joins TRBV9 to TRBJ1-4, with D possibly TRBD1 on 6 matching bases. The V gene lost 4 bases and the J gene lost 5 bases, with 15 bases spanning the gap. The germline gives CDR1 SGDLS, CDR2 YYNGEE. This CDR3 is built from 15 residues. The CDR3 DNA is TGTGCCAGCAGCCCCTTAGGGGGTCGGAATGAAAAACTGTTTTTT. Protein: CASSPLGGRNEKLFF.

This clone was seen a few times. The V and J genes are TRBV18 and TRBJ2-2; the match to TRBD1 covers 7 bases. The CDR3 length is 17 residues. Germline loops: CDR1 KGHSH, CDR2 LQKENI. V dropped 3 bases and J dropped 4; count of bases not matched to a gene: 11. The CDR3 protein is CASSPRQGVFTTGELFF. CDR3 coding DNA: TGTGCCAGCTCACCGCGACAGGGAGTCTTCACCACCGGGGAGCTGTTTTTT.

The CDR3: CASSPGTSGGATDTQYF. The CDR3 nucleotides are TGTGCCAGCAGTCCCGGGACTAGCGGGGGGGCGACGGATACGCAGTATTTT. This rearrangement joins TRBV14 to TRBJ2-3; TRBD2 matches 16 bases. There are 17 residues in the CDR3. V lost 6 bases to trimming and J lost 6 bases; unmatched junction nucleotides: 9. Germline values: CDR1 SGHDN, CDR2 FVKESK. The full variable domain, its missing parts supplied by reference TRBV14 and TRBJ2-3, is EAGVTQFPSHSVIEKGQTVTLRCDPISGHDNLYWYRRVMGKEIKFLLHFVKESKQDESGMPNNRFLAERTGGTYSTLKVQPAELEDSGVYFCASSPGTSGGATDTQYFGPGTRLTVL.

The V gene is TRBV7-2, the J gene TRBJ2-6; D unclear. The CDR3 contains 16 residues. V was shortened by 0 bases and J by 4 bases, with 10 bases between the two germline ends. CDR1 is SGHTA and CDR2 is FQGNSA in the germline V gene. The CDR3 sequence is CASSLASAKGANVLTF. In DNA form, the CDR3 reads TGTGCCAGCAGCTTAGCTTCTGCGAAGGGGGCCAACGTCCTGACTTTC.

The V gene is TRBV24-1, the J gene TRBJ1-5, with D uncertain. Germline V gives CDR1 KGHDR, CDR2 SFDVKD. The CDR3 has 15 amino acids. The V and J ends lost 3 bases and 0 bases respectively, with 8 bases between them. CDR3 residues: CATSDTRNSNQPQHF. The CDR3 DNA reads TGTGCCACCAGTGATACCAGGAATAGCAATCAGCCCCAGCATTTT.

This clone was seen only a few times. The chain is built from TRBV6-6 and TRBJ1-1; TRBD1 matches at 8 bases. Germline values: CDR1 MNHNY, CDR2 SVGAGI (reference sequence). The trim removed 4 bases at V and 2 bases at J, leaving 3 bases unmatched. The CDR3 sequence is 14 residues long. The CDR3 DNA reads TGTGCCAGCAGTTTTGGACAGGGAAACACTGAAGCTTTCTTT. Its protein is CASSFGQGNTEAFF.

Note on this clone: Other DNA variants within this sample encode the same CDR3. J is TRBJ1-2 and V is TRBV19; the D gene is possibly TRBD1 (5 bases). The CDR3 spans 12 residues. V was shortened by 5 bases and J by 5 bases, with 9 bases between the two germline ends. Looked up from germline, CDR1 is LNHDA and CDR2 is SQIVND (reference sequence). The CDR3 DNA is TGTGCCAGTAGTCTCGGGGGGTATGGCTACACCTTC. It encodes CASSLGGYGYTF.

Points on this clone: Different DNA sequences within this sample yield the same CDR3. The chain combines TRBV27 with TRBJ2-7, with 10 bases identical to TRBD1. Germline trimming cut 3 bases from V and 6 bases from J; bases unmatched to any gene: 5. Per the germline V gene, CDR1 is MNHEY and CDR2 is SMNVEV (reference sequence). CDR3 size: 14 residues. The CDR3 is CASSFRQGAGEQYF. For the CDR3, the DNA is TGTGCCAGCAGTTTTCGACAGGGGGCAGGCGAGCAGTACTTC.

J is TRBJ2-7 and V is TRBV3-1 (or the pseudogene TRBV3-2); D is perhaps TRBD2 (5 bases). V was pared by 9 bases and J by 2 bases, with 23 bases between. Looked up from germline, CDR1 is LGHDT and CDR2 is YNNKEL (reference sequence). The CDR3 runs 16 residues. CDR3 in amino acids: CARTILEKGRAYEQYF. CDR3 sequence (DNA): TGTGCCAGGACCATACTAGAGAAGGGAAGGGCCTACGAGCAGTACTTC.

In its sample, this clone was seen once. The chain carries TRBV5-6 and TRBJ2-3; tentatively, D is TRBD1 (6 bases). CDR3 length: 15 residues. Germline V CDR1 and CDR2: SGHDT, YYEEEE. V was clipped by 3 bases and J by 3 bases, with 14 bases between them. The CDR3 DNA follows: TGTGCCAGCAGCTATCAGGGGATGGGAACAGATACGCAGTATTTT. It specifies CASSYQGMGTDTQYF.

The CDR3 spells CASSYPPNTIYF. The CDR3 coding sequence is TGTGCCAGCAGTTATCCCCCGAACACCATATATTTT. This sequence joins TRBV12-3 or TRBV12-4 and TRBJ1-3; no clear D. The CDR3 length is 12 residues. The V gene lost 4 bases and the J gene lost 7 bases, with 8 bases spanning the gap.

The chain links TRBV5-6 to TRBJ1-1, with D unresolved. Looked up from germline, CDR1 is SGHDT and CDR2 is YYEEEE. The V and J ends lost 1 base and 4 bases respectively, with 11 bases between them. This CDR3 comprises 14 residues. CDR3: CASSLRGFSTEAFF. For the CDR3, the DNA is TGTGCCAGCAGCTTGCGGGGATTTAGCACTGAAGCTTTCTTT.

This chain uses TRBV2 with TRBJ2-7; D possibly corresponds to TRBD2 (6 bases). V lost 8 bases, J lost 4 bases, and 9 bases lay in between. Germline assignment: CDR1 SNHLY and CDR2 FYNNEI. The CDR3 is made up of 11 amino acids. In nucleotides, the CDR3 is TGTGCCAGCGGAGGGGCATACGAGCAGTACTTC. Protein: CASGGAYEQYF.